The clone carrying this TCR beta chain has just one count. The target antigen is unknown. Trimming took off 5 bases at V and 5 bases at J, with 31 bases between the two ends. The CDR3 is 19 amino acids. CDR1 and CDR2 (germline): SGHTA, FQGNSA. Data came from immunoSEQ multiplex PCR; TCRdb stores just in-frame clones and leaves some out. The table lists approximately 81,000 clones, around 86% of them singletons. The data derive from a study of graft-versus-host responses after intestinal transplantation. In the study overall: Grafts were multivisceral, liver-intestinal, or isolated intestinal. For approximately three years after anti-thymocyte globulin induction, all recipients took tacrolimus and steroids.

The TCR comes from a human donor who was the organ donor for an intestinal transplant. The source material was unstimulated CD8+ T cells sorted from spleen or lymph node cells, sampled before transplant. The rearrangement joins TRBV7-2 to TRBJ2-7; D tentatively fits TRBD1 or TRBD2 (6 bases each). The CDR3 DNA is TGTGCCAGCAGCCTAACTAGCCCCTTGGCCTGGGGGCCGGCAGACGAGCAGTACTTC. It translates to CASSLTSPLAWGPADEQYF.